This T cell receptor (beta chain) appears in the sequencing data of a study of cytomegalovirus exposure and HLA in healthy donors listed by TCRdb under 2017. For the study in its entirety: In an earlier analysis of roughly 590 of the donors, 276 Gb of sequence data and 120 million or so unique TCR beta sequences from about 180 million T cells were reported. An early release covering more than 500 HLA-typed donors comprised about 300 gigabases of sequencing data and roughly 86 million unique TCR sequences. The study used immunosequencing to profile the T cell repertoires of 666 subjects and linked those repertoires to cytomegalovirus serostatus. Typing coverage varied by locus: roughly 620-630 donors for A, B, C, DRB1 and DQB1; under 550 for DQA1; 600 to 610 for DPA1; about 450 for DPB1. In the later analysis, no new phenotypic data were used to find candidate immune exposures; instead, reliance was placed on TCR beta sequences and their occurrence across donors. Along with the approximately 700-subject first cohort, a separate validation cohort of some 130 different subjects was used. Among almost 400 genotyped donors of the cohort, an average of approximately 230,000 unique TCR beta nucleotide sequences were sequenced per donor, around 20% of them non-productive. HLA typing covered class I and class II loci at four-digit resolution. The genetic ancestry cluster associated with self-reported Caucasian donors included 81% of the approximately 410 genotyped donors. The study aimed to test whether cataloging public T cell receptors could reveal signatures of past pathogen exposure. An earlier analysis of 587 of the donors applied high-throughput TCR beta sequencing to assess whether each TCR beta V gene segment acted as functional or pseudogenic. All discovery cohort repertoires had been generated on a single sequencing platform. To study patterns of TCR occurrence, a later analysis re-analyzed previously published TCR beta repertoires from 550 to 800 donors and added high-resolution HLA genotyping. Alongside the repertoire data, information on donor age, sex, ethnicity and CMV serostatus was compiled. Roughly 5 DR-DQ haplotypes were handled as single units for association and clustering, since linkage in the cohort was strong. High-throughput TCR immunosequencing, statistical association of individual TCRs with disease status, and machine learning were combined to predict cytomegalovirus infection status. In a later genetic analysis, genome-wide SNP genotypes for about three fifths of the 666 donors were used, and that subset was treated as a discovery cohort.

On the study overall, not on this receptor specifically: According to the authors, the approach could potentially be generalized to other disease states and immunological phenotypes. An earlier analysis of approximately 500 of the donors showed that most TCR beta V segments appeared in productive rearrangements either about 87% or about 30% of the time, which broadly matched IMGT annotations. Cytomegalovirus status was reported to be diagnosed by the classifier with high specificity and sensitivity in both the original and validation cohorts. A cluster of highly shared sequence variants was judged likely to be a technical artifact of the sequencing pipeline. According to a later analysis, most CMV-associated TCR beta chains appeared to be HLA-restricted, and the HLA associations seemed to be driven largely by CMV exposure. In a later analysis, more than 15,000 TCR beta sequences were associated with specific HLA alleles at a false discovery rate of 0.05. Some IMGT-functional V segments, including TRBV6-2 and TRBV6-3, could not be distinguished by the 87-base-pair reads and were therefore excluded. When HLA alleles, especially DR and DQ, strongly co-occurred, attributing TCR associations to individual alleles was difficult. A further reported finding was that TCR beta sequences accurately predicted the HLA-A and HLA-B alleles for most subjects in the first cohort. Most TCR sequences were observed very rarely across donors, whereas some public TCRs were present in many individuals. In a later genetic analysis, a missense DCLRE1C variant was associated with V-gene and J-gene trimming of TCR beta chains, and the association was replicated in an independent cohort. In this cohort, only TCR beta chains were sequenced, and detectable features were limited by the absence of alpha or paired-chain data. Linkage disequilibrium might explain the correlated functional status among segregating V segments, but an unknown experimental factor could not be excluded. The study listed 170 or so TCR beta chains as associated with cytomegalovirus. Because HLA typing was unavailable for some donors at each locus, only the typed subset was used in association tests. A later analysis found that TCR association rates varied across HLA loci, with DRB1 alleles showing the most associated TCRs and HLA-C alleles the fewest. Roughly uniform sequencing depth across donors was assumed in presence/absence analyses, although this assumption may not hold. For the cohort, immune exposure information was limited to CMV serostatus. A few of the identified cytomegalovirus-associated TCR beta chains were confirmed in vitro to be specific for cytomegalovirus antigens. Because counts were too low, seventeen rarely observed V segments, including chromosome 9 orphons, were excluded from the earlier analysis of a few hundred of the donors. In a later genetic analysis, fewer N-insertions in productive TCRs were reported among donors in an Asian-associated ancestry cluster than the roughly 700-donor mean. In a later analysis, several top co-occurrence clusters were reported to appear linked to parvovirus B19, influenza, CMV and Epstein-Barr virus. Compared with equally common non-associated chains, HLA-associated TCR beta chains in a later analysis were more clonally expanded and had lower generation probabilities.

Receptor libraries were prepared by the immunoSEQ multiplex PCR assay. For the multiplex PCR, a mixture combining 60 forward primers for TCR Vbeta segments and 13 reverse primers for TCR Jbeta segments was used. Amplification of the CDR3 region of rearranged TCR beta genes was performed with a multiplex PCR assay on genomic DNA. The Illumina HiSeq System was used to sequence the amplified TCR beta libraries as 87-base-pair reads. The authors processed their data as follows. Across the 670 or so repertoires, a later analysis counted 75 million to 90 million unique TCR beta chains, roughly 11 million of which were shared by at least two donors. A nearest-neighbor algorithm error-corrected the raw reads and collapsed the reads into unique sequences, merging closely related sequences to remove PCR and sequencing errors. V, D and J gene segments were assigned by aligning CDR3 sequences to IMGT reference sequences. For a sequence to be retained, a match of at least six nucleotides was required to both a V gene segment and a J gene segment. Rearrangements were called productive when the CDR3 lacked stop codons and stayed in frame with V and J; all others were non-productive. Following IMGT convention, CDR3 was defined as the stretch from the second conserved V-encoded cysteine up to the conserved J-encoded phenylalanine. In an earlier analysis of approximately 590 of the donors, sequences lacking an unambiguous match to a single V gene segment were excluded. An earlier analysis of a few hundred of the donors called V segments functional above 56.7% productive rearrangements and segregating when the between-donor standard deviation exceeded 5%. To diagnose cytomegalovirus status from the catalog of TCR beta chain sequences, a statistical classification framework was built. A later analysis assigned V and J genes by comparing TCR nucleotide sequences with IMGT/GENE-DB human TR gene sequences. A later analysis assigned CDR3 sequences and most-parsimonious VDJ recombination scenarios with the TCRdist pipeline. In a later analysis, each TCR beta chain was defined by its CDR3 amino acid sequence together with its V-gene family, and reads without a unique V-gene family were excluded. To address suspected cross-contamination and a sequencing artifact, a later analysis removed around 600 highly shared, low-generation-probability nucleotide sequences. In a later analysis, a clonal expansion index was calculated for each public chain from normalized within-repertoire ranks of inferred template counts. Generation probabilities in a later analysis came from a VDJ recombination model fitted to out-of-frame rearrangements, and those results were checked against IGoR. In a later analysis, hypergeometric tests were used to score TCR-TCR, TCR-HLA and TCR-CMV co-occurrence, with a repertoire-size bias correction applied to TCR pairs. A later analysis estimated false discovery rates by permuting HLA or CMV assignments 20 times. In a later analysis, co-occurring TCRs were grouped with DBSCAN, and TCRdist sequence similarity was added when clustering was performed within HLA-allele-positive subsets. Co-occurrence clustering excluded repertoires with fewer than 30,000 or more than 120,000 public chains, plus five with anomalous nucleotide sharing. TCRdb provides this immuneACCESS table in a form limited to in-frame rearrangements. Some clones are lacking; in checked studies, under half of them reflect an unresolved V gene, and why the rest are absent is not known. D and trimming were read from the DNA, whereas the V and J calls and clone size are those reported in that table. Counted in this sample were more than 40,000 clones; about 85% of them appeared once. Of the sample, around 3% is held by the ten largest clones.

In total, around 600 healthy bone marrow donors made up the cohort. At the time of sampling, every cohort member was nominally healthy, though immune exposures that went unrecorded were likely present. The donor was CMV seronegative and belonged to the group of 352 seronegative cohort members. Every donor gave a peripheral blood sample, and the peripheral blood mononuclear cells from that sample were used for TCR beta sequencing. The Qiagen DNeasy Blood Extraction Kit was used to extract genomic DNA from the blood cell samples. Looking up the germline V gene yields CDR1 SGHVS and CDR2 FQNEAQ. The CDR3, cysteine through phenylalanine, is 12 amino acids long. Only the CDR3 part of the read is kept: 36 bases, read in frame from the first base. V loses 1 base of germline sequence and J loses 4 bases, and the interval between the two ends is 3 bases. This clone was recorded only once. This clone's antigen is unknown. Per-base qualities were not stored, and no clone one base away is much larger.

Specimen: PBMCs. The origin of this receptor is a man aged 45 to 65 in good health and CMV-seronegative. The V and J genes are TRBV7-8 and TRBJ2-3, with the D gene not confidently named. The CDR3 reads CASSLGADTQYF. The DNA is TGTGCCAGCAGCTTAGGAGCAGATACGCAGTATTTT.